Presented here are 8 T cell receptor beta chains from one specimen sequenced in a study of T cells in Graves' hyperthyroidism and ophthalmopathy. Amplified TCR beta CDR3 regions came from RNA transcripts. The TCR CDR3 was amplified in a first-round RT-PCR using the HTBI primer set. TCRdb processed the multiplex PCR reads anew with MiXCR; each CDR3 protein has one entry. The data contain 600,000 to 700,000 distinct CDR3 sequences, approximately 14% of them singletons. The sample taken for sequencing was blood. These receptors all stem from a woman aged 40 to 55 with Graves' ophthalmopathy.

For this clonotype: A read error may explain this, as a much larger clone is one base away. V is TRBV11-2 and J is TRBJ1-2; D is perhaps TRBD1 (6 bases). The V and J ends lost 3 bases and 7 bases respectively, with 18 bases between them. This CDR3 region has 15 residues. Germline V CDR1 and CDR2: SGHAT, FQNNGV. The CDR3 loop reads CASSFVQGGDVGYTF. In nucleotides, the CDR3 is TGTGCCAGCAGCTTCGTACAGGGTGGGGATGTTGGCTACACCTTC. Using reference TRBV11-2 and TRBJ1-2 for the parts outside the CDR3, the full variable domain is EAGVAQSPRYKIIEKRQSVAFWCNPISGHATLYWYQQILGQGPKLLIQFQNNGVVDDSQLPKDRFSAERLKGVDSTLKIQPAKLEDSAVYLCASSFVQGGDVGYTFGSGTRLTVV.

The CDR3 coding sequence is TGTGCCAGCAGTTCCCGGGACGGAATCACAGATACGCAGTATTTT. It codes for CASSSRDGITDTQYF. The chain recombines TRBV28 with TRBJ2-3, with D possibly being TRBD1 or TRBD2 (5 bases each). CDR3 size: 15 residues. Trimming stripped 4 bases from V and 2 bases from J, with 13 bases between. Germline loops: CDR1 MDHEN, CDR2 SYDVKM.

There are many counts of this clonotype. The chain combines TRBV29-1 with TRBJ1-3; D is undetermined. The CDR3 is 12 residues long. Trimming removed 6 bases from V and 0 bases from J, with 6 bases in between. CDR1 is SQVTM, CDR2 ANQGSEA, per germline. The CDR3 DNA reads TGCAGCGTGGGCCTCTCTGGAAACACCATATATTTT. This translates into CSVGLSGNTIYF.

Ten or more counts support this clonotype. This chain connects TRBV20-1 to TRBJ2-5, with D possibly TRBD2 on 6 matching bases. In germline, CDR1 is DFQATT, CDR2 SNEGSKA (reference sequence). The CDR3 totals 13 residues. V shed 6 bases and J shed 1 base, with 12 bases lying between them. CDR3 amino acids: CSALGSAQETQYF. CDR3 DNA: TGCAGTGCCCTCGGGAGCGCCCAAGAGACCCAGTACTTC.

This clonotype was counted ten times or more. The rearrangement uses TRBV19 and TRBJ1-1; no firm D call. This CDR3 contains 13 residues. Trimming removed 8 bases from V and 1 base from J, with 11 bases in between. Germline V gene sequence: CDR1 LNHDA, CDR2 SQIVND (reference sequence). The CDR3 protein is CASWSSTNTEAFF. CDR3 DNA: TGTGCCAGTTGGAGCAGTACGAACACTGAAGCTTTCTTT.

This clonotype was recorded once. The J gene is TRBJ2-5, the V gene TRBV6-2 or TRBV6-3; 8 bases line up with TRBD2. The germline V gene has CDR1 MNHEY and CDR2 SVGEGT. V shed 8 bases, J shed 1 base, and the junction held 12 bases outside the gene matches. CDR3 size: 16 residues. As DNA, the CDR3 is TGTGCCAGCCGGAACCGAGCGGGAGTGCCCCAAGAGACCCAGTACTTC. Its protein is CASRNRAGVPQETQYF.

This clonotype was seen many times. This chain links TRBV6-5 with TRBJ1-1; D call uncertain. Deletions cut 6 bases from V and 0 bases from J, with 17 bases between. Germline assignment: CDR1 MNHEY and CDR2 SVGAGI. The CDR3 is 16 amino acids. The CDR3: CASSPKVGLLNTEAFF. For the CDR3, the DNA is TGTGCCAGCAGCCCAAAGGTCGGACTTTTGAACACTGAAGCTTTCTTT.

This chain uses TRBV29-1 with TRBJ2-5, with 7 bases aligning to TRBD2. Germline V gives CDR1 SQVTM, CDR2 ANQGSEA. CDR3 length: 12 amino acids. The V gene end was trimmed by 7 bases and the J gene end by 6 bases; junction bases not matched to a gene: 8. The CDR3 DNA follows: TGCAGCGGTCTACTAGCGACGAAGACCCAGTACTTC. It encodes CSGLLATKTQYF.